Each of the 6 T cell receptor beta chains below was sequenced from the same sample in a study of blood T cell repertoires in COVID-19. Libraries were prepared by immunoSEQ multiplex PCR; TCRdb keeps only in-frame clonotypes and omits some of them. The table lists hundreds of thousands of clones, roughly nine tenths of them singletons. The sequenced sample consisted of PBMCs or T cells enriched from blood (not recorded which). The receptor source for this set is a man under 40 who had recovered from COVID-19.

A single count supports this clone. The rearrangement links TRBV29-1 to TRBJ2-5, with TRBD1 as a possible D gene (6 bases). The V end was cut by 7 bases, the J end by 2 bases, with 11 bases between. Germline V gives CDR1 SQVTM, CDR2 ANQGSEA. This CDR3 is built from 12 residues. CDR3 DNA: TGCAGCGGCCGGGACACTCAAGAGACCCAGTACTTC. This encodes CSGRDTQETQYF.

V usage is TRBV7-9 and J usage is TRBJ1-1; D is ambiguous. Trimming cost V 5 bases and J 5 bases, with 9 bases left between them. Per the germline V gene, CDR1 is SEHNR and CDR2 is FQNEAQ (reference sequence). The CDR3 consists of 12 residues. The CDR3 bases are TGTGCCAGCAGCCGCGAGGGAACTGAAGCTTTCTTT. Encoded protein: CASSREGTEAFF. Complete variable domain (other parts from reference TRBV7-9 and TRBJ1-1): DTGVSQNPRHKITKRGQNVTFRCDPISEHNRLYWYRQTLGQGPEFLTYFQNEAQLEKSRLLSDRFSAERPKGSFSTLEIQRTEQGDSAMYLCASSREGTEAFFGQGTRLTVV.

The chain is built from TRBV28 and TRBJ2-5; D perhaps matches TRBD2 (6 bases). In germline, CDR1 is MDHEN, CDR2 SYDVKM. This CDR3 comprises 13 residues. V was pared by 2 bases and J by 4 bases, with 8 bases between. The CDR3 DNA sequence: TGTGCCAGCAGTTTAGCGGGGAGAGAGACCCAGTACTTC. Translation gives CASSLAGRETQYF.

The chain recombines TRBV28 with TRBJ2-5; a possible D gene is TRBD1 (6 bases). The CDR3 length is 15 residues. V lost 4 bases and J 2 bases, leaving 14 bases between the germline ends. Germline V gene sequence: CDR1 MDHEN, CDR2 SYDVKM. In DNA, the CDR3 is TGTGCCAGCAGTTCCGCCGGGACACCACAAGAGACCCAGTACTTC. Protein product: CASSSAGTPQETQYF.

This chain links TRBV5-4 with TRBJ2-3, with TRBD2 identical over 10 bases. V dropped 5 bases and J dropped 6; count of bases not matched to a gene: 6. This CDR3 is 14 amino acids long. Per germline, CDR1 SGHNT and CDR2 YYREEE (reference sequence). For the CDR3, the DNA is TGTGCCAGCAGTTCCAAGACTAGCGGGGATACGCAGTATTTT. Its protein product is CASSSKTSGDTQYF.

This clone appeared once. V and J are TRBV9 and TRBJ2-1, with 9 bases that match TRBD1. Trimming took 2 bases from V and 6 from J; bases not matched to a gene: 9. The germline CDR1 and CDR2 sequences are SGDLS and YYNGEE. The CDR3 extends over 16 amino acids. CDR3: CASSVRQGGNSNEQFF. The DNA for the CDR3 is TGTGCCAGCAGCGTGAGACAGGGGGGTAATAGCAATGAGCAGTTCTTC.